The entry below gives a single TCR beta chain sequence along with its context. The data belong to a study of blood T cell repertoires in COVID-19. As processed by the authors: Scientists estimated how many nucleated cells there were by amplifying reference gene primers. The protocol was immunoSEQ multiplex PCR, while the TCRdb copy is restricted to in-frame clones and leaves out a portion. That table furnishes V, J and clone size, whereas the DNA furnished D and trimming. The sample has around 220,000 clones, around 86% seen once. This CDR3 has 15 amino acids. The V and J ends lost 0 bases and 1 base respectively, with 9 bases between them. The germline V gene has CDR1 SGHTA and CDR2 FQGNSA.

The rearrangement uses TRBV7-2 and TRBJ1-1, with D maybe TRBD1 (5 bases). The clonotype was recovered from a human donor in a cohort sampled during active COVID-19. The sample was peripheral blood. CDR3 sequence: CASSLAGRANTEAFF. CDR3 in DNA: TGTGCCAGCAGCTTAGCAGGCAGGGCGAACACTGAAGCTTTCTTT.